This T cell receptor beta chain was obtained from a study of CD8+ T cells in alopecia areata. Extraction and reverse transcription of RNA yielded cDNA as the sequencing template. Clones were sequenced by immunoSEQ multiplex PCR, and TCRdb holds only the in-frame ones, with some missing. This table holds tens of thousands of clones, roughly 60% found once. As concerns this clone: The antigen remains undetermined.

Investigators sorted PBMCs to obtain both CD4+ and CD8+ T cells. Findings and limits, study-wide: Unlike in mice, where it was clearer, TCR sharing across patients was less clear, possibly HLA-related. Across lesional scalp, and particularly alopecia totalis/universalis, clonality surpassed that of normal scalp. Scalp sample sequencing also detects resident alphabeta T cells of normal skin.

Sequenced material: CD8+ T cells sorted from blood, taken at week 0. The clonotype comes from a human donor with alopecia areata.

The CDR3 region is CASSSGDGPGHGYTF. Here the CDR3 DNA reads TGTGCCAGCAGCTCCGGAGACGGCCCGGGGCATGGCTACACCTTC. V is TRBV7-9 and J is TRBJ1-2; D might be TRBD1 (5 bases). The CDR3 totals 15 residues. Germline V gene sequence: CDR1 SEHNR, CDR2 FQNEAQ (reference sequence). V dropped 4 bases and J dropped 6 bases, with 18 bases sitting between them.